Following are 23 T cell receptor beta chains from one sample sequenced in a study of blood T cell repertoires in COVID-19. Assay: immunoSEQ multiplex PCR; the TCRdb copy retains only in-frame clones and omits some. The sample has over 85,000 clones, more than 75% seen once; the top ten hold just under 20%. The specimen sequenced was peripheral blood. The receptors originated from a human donor in a cohort sampled during active COVID-19.

The rearrangement links TRBV5-6 to TRBJ2-7, with D possibly TRBD1 on 6 matching bases. V was clipped by 1 base and J by 3 bases, with 17 bases between them. The CDR3 consists of 16 residues. Germline lookup yields CDR1 SGHDT and CDR2 YYEEEE. The CDR3 sequence: CASSLSYSRGRYEQYF. DNA of the CDR3: TGTGCCAGCAGCTTGAGTTACTCCAGGGGTCGCTACGAGCAGTACTTC.

This clone was seen a single time. CDR3 region: CASSPSSGQSTEAFF. The CDR3 coding sequence is TGTGCCAGCAGCCCTAGTTCAGGACAGAGCACTGAAGCTTTCTTT. This chain connects TRBV7-3 to TRBJ1-1; D may be TRBD1 (6 bases). This CDR3 has 15 amino acids. CDR1 is SGHTA, CDR2 FQGTGA, per germline. V was shortened by 5 bases and J by 4 bases, with 17 bases between the two germline ends.

The chain has TRBV6-2 or TRBV6-3 and TRBJ1-2; D not resolved. The germline CDR1 and CDR2 sequences are MNHEY and SVGEGT. The ends were cut back, 0 bases at V and 8 bases at J, with 10 bases in the middle. The CDR3 extends over 13 amino acids. CDR3 amino acids: CASSYSTRVGYTF. The CDR3 DNA is TGTGCCAGCAGTTACTCGACGAGGGTCGGCTACACCTTC.

This clone was picked up one time. The chain combines TRBV19 with TRBJ2-2; D might be TRBD1 (6 bases). This CDR3 has 15 amino acids. The ends were cut back, 5 bases at V and 0 bases at J, with 10 bases in the middle. Germline CDR1 LNHDA, CDR2 SQIVND (reference sequence). CDR3 DNA: TGTGCCAGTAGTCAGACAGGAACGAACACCGGGGAGCTGTTTTTT. Translating it yields CASSQTGTNTGELFF. Full variable domain (rest looked up from reference TRBV19 and TRBJ2-2): DGGITQSPKYLFRKEGQNVTLSCEQNLNHDAMYWYRQDPGQGLRLIYYSQIVNDFQKGDIAEGYSVSREKKESFPLTVTSAQKNPTAFYLCASSQTGTNTGELFFGEGSRLTVL.

The rearrangement joins TRBV19 to TRBJ2-2; 10 bases fit TRBD1. After removal of 5 bases from V and 5 bases from J, the junction contained 5 bases not matched to a gene. The CDR3 extends over 15 amino acids. CDR1 is LNHDA and CDR2 is SQIVND in the germline V gene (reference sequence). CDR3 residues: CASSSRDRGTGELFF. The CDR3 DNA sequence: TGTGCCAGTAGTTCCCGGGACAGGGGAACCGGGGAGCTGTTTTTT.

The chain employs TRBV6-6 and TRBJ1-1; no reliable D call. This CDR3 region has 12 residues. V was pared by 6 bases and J by 9 bases, with 14 bases between. Per the germline V gene, CDR1 is MNHNY and CDR2 is SVGAGI (reference sequence). CDR3 sequence reads: CASSLGPEKAFF. The CDR3, as DNA: TGTGCCAGCAGCCTAGGCCCCGAAAAAGCTTTCTTT.

In this sample, this clone turned up once. The gene calls are TRBV6-2 or TRBV6-3 and TRBJ2-6, with TRBD1 identical over 9 bases. V lost 0 bases, J lost 0 bases, and 6 bases stayed unmatched. The CDR3 has 19 amino acids. Germline CDR1 is MNHEY and CDR2 is SVGEGT. The CDR3 sequence is CASSYSPGQGPSGANVLTF. The CDR3, as DNA: TGTGCCAGCAGTTACTCGCCGGGACAGGGCCCCTCTGGGGCCAACGTCCTGACTTTC.

The genes are TRBV5-1 and TRBJ2-7, with unresolved D. Germline CDR1 reads SGHRS; CDR2 reads YFSETQ. The CDR3 length is 14 residues. V was shortened by 0 bases and J by 0 bases, with 7 bases between the two germline ends. CDR3 DNA sequence: TGCGCCAGCAGCTTGGGGTACGGCTCCTACGAGCAGTACTTC. This gives the protein CASSLGYGSYEQYF.

The rearrangement links TRBV28 to TRBJ2-1, with 11 nucleotides matching TRBD2. J lost 7 bases, V lost 6 bases, and 14 bases had no gene match. This CDR3 spans 17 amino acids. Looked up from germline, CDR1 is MDHEN and CDR2 is SYDVKM. This CDR3 reads CASSTPGTSGRGNEQFF. In DNA, the CDR3 is TGTGCCAGCAGCACACCCGGGACTAGCGGTCGGGGGAATGAGCAGTTCTTC.

The CDR3 loop is CASSLGWDRAGDEQYF. The DNA for the CDR3 is TGTGCCAGCAGCTTAGGGTGGGACAGGGCGGGCGACGAGCAGTACTTC. The genes are TRBV7-8 and TRBJ2-7; 9 bases match TRBD1. Per germline, CDR1 SGHVS and CDR2 FQNEAQ. Germline trimming cut 1 base from V and 5 bases from J; bases unmatched to any gene: 9. The CDR3 is 16 amino acids.

This chain joins TRBV29-1 and TRBJ2-7; 10 bases align to TRBD1. Trimming removed 1 base from V and 4 bases from J; junction bases left unmatched: 4. Germline V gene data show CDR1 as SQVTM and CDR2 as ANQGSEA. The CDR3 sequence is 14 residues long. The DNA of the CDR3 is TGCAGCGTTGAAGGACCGGGACAGGGGTACGAGCAGTACTTC. Amino acid sequence: CSVEGPGQGYEQYF.

J is TRBJ2-1 and V is TRBV6-2 or TRBV6-3, with 9 nucleotides matching TRBD2. The V segment lost 6 bases and the J segment 0 bases; nucleotides outside the gene matches: 3. CDR1 and CDR2 (germline): MNHEY, SVGEGT. This CDR3 comprises 15 residues. The chain's CDR3 is CASSATSGSYNEQFF. In DNA form, the CDR3 reads TGTGCCAGCAGCGCGACTAGCGGCTCCTACAATGAGCAGTTCTTC.

This chain joins TRBV19 and TRBJ2-7; D is possibly TRBD2 (7 bases). Trimming cost V 3 bases and J 7 bases, with 22 bases left between them. Germline V gives CDR1 LNHDA, CDR2 SQIVND (reference sequence). This CDR3 is 16 amino acids long. CDR3 sequence: CASSISRGGGPAEQYF. CDR3 nucleotide sequence: TGTGCCAGTAGTATCAGTCGAGGGGGAGGGCCTGCGGAGCAGTACTTC.

V is TRBV4-1 and J is TRBJ1-5, with D perhaps TRBD1 (6 bases). Looked up from germline, CDR1 is MGHRA and CDR2 is YSYEKL. V gave up 1 base and J gave up 2 bases, with 12 bases separating them. This CDR3 has 16 residues. The CDR3 DNA follows: TGCGCCAGCAGCCAAGTGTCTGGGGGCGGCAATCAGCCCCAGCATTTT. Translated: CASSQVSGGGNQPQHF.

V gene TRBV28 combines with J gene TRBJ2-7, with a weak D call TRBD1 (5 bases). CDR1 is MDHEN and CDR2 is SYDVKM in the germline V gene. Trimming removed 1 base at V and 0 bases at J, with 13 bases between. The CDR3 is made up of 16 amino acids. CDR3 sequence reads: CASSLYLGPSSYEQYF. The CDR3 DNA reads as TGTGCCAGCAGTTTATATCTGGGGCCCAGCTCCTACGAGCAGTACTTC.

The rearrangement links TRBV19 to TRBJ2-3; D remains ambiguous. V lost 3 bases to trimming and J lost 5 bases, with 9 bases between them. The CDR3 length is 13 residues. From germline, CDR1 is LNHDA and CDR2 SQIVND (reference sequence). The CDR3: CASSIRVKDTQYF. In DNA form, the CDR3 reads TGTGCCAGTAGTATTCGGGTGAAAGATACGCAGTATTTT.

This CDR3 is CASSQGATGTGDHEQYF. CDR3 DNA: TGCGCCAGCAGCCAAGGAGCTACCGGGACAGGGGACCACGAGCAGTACTTC. V usage is TRBV4-1 and J usage is TRBJ2-7; TRBD1 matches at 10 bases. Germline V CDR1 and CDR2: MGHRA, YSYEKL. Losses at the gene ends were 1 base for V and 5 bases for J; bases not matched to a gene: 11. CDR3 size: 17 residues.

V is TRBV5-1 and J is TRBJ2-7, with TRBD2 matching over 14 bases. The CDR3 spans 16 residues. Germline CDR1 is SGHRS and CDR2 is YFSETQ. Trimming removed 3 bases from V and 6 bases from J; junction bases left unmatched: 8. CDR3 DNA: TGCGCCAGCAGCTCCGGGACTAGCGGGGGTATAAGCGAGCAGTACTTC. Translation: CASSSGTSGGISEQYF.

This chain joins TRBV7-2 and TRBJ2-1, with TRBD2 identical over 7 bases. CDR1 is SGHTA, CDR2 FQGNSA, per germline. This CDR3 has 15 residues. V dropped 1 base and J dropped 2; count of bases not matched to a gene: 2. The CDR3 spells CASSLGTSPYNEQFF. CDR3 DNA sequence: TGTGCCAGCAGCTTAGGGACTAGTCCCTACAATGAGCAGTTCTTC.

The V gene is TRBV29-1, the J gene TRBJ2-3; TRBD2 agrees at 9 bases. The CDR3 is 15 amino acids. Per germline, CDR1 SQVTM and CDR2 ANQGSEA. V trimming: 1 base; J trimming: 4 bases; junction bases outside the gene matches: 6. CDR3 protein: CSVEGGGRAPDTQYF. CDR3 nucleotide sequence: TGCAGCGTTGAAGGGGGCGGGAGGGCCCCAGATACGCAGTATTTT.

The chain uses TRBV3-1 (or the pseudogene TRBV3-2) and TRBJ1-1; maybe TRBD1 (5 bases). The CDR3 consists of 15 residues. Germline CDR1 is LGHDT and CDR2 is YNNKEL (reference sequence). Trimming left V 5 bases short and J 1 base short, with 14 bases between. CDR3 sequence (DNA): TGTGCCAGCAGCTCACCATTAGGGGCGAACACTGAAGCTTTCTTT. Translating gives CASSSPLGANTEAFF.

The chain couples TRBV5-8 to TRBJ1-2; perhaps TRBD1 as D (5 bases). The CDR3 spans 18 residues. V gave up 4 bases and J gave up 7 bases, with 29 bases separating them. Germline V lookup: CDR1 SGHTS, CDR2 YDEGEE. Written as DNA, the CDR3 is TGTGCCAGCAGCCTAACGGGAGACCAGGGTACGGTCTTTTCTGGCTACACCTTC. It encodes CASSLTGDQGTVFSGYTF.

This rearrangement joins TRBV2 to TRBJ2-7; no definite D call. The CDR3 totals 11 residues. Germline-derived CDR1 and CDR2 are SNHLY and FYNNEI. V was shortened by 10 bases and J by 0 bases, with 7 bases between the two germline ends. In DNA form, the CDR3 reads TGTGCCACGGAGAGCTCCTACGAGCAGTACTTC. Amino acid sequence: CATESSYEQYF.